These 3 T cell receptor beta chains were sequenced from one sample in a study of T cell changes during pregnancy in multiple sclerosis. Produced via immunoSEQ multiplex PCR; TCRdb's table is partial and in-frame only. The sample records 47,000 or so clones, 85% to 95% being singletons. The material sequenced was CD4+ T cells from peripheral blood mononuclear cells, taken in the first trimester of pregnancy. Receptors originate from a female donor with multiple sclerosis, enrolled in a pregnancy study.

V usage is TRBV9 and J usage is TRBJ1-1; D may be TRBD1 (6 bases). CDR1 is SGDLS, CDR2 YYNGEE, per germline. This CDR3 contains 14 residues. Deletions cut 0 bases from V and 3 bases from J, with 9 bases between. CDR3 protein: CASSVAGADTEAFF. As DNA, the CDR3 is TGTGCCAGCAGCGTAGCAGGGGCTGACACTGAAGCTTTCTTT.

The CDR3 region has the DNA TGCGCCAGCAGCCAGGACAGAGGGTATGGCTACACCTTC. Protein: CASSQDRGYGYTF. J is TRBJ1-2 and V is TRBV5-1; possibly TRBD1 for D (6 bases). The germline V gene has CDR1 SGHRS and CDR2 YFSETQ. The CDR3 length is 13 residues. V was trimmed by 4 bases and J by 5 bases, leaving 12 bases between them.

The V call is TRBV29-1, the J call TRBJ2-4; 8 bases align to TRBD1. The CDR3 length is 12 residues. Trimming took 5 bases from V and 7 from J; bases not matched to a gene: 4. CDR1 and CDR2 from the germline V gene are SQVTM and ANQGSEA. The CDR3 nucleotides are TGCAGCGTTACGGACAGGGTGAACATTCAGTACTTC. Its protein is CSVTDRVNIQYF.